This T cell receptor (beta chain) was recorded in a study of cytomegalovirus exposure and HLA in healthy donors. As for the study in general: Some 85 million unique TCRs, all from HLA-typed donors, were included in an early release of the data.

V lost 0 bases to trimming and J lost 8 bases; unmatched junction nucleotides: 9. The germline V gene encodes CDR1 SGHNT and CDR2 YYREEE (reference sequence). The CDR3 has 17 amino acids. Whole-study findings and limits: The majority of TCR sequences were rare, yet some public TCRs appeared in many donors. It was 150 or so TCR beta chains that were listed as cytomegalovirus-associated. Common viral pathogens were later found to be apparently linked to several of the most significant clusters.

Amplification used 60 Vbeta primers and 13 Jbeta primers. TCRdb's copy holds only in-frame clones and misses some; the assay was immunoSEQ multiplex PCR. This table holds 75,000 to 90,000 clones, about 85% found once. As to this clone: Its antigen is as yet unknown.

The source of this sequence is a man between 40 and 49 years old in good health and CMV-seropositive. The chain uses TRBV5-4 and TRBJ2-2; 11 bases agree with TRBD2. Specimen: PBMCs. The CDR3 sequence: CASSLVPSGGFPGELFF. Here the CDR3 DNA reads TGTGCCAGCAGCTTGGTCCCTAGCGGGGGGTTTCCTGGGGAGCTGTTTTTT.